The text below deals with one T cell receptor beta chain. The sample belongs to a study of blood T cell repertoires in COVID-19. For the study at large: T cells, B-cell-depleted T cells, or PBMCs provided the cDNA or gDNA that served as material.

Germline V gives CDR1 MNHEY, CDR2 SVGAGI. This CDR3 contains 16 residues. Trimming removed 0 bases from V and 3 bases from J, with 14 bases in between. Profiled with immunoSEQ multiplex PCR; TCRdb holds only in-frame clones, not every one. The data contain 200,000 to 300,000 clones, about 83% of them singletons. The source of this sequence is a man at least 80 years old with acute or convalescent COVID-19. Sequencing was performed on peripheral blood. The chain recombines TRBV6-5 with TRBJ1-1; D is unresolved. The CDR3 sequence: CASSYSRRVRDTEAFF. The CDR3 nucleotides are TGTGCCAGCAGTTACTCGAGGCGGGTGAGGGACACTGAAGCTTTCTTT.